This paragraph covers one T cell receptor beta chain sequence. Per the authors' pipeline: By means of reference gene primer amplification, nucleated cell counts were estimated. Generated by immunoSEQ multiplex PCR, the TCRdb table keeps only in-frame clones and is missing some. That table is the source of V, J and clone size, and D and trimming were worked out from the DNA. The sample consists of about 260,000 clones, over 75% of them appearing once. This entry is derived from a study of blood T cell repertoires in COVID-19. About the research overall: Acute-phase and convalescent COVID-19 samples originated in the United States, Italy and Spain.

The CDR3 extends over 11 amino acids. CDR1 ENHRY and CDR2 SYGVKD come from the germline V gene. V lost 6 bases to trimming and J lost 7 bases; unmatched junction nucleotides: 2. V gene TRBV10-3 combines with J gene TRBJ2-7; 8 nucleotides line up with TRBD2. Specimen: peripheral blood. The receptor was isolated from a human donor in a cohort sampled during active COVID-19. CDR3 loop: CAIRTGGEQYF. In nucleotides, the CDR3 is TGTGCCATCAGGACGGGGGGGGAGCAGTACTTC.